These 15 T cell receptor beta chains were all obtained from the same sample, sequenced in a study of persistence of HIV-infected CD4 T cells. The libraries were made with immunoSEQ version 4 in survey mode. Assay: immunoSEQ multiplex PCR; the TCRdb copy retains only in-frame clones and omits some. The data hold about 64,000 clones, with under 80% observed a single time. Their cognate antigens are unknown. The stimulus was an HIV-1 Gag 15-mer peptide pool, about 1 ug/peptide/mL. Sorted nonresponding memory CD4+ T cells were CD40L-negative, CD69-negative, CD45RO-high. The sequencing here drew on CD4+ T cells sorted from PBMCs after approximately 18-hour stimulation, taken from a patient who received antiretroviral therapy. The receptors were sampled from an adult man with HIV who was CMV-seropositive.

This clone was observed a handful of times. The chain uses TRBV19 and TRBJ1-5, with 11 bases aligning to TRBD1. With V trimmed by 3 bases and J by 5 bases, 3 bases remained unmatched. Germline V gene sequence: CDR1 LNHDA, CDR2 SQIVND (reference sequence). The CDR3 runs to 15 residues. In DNA, the CDR3 is TGTGCCAGTAGTATGGGGACAGGGGGGGATCAGCCCCAGCATTTT. Translating it yields CASSMGTGGDQPQHF.

The genes are TRBV2 and TRBJ2-1, with 14 nucleotides matching TRBD2. From germline, CDR1 is SNHLY and CDR2 FYNNEI. The CDR3 spans 15 residues. Trimming removed 6 bases from V and 6 bases from J; junction bases left unmatched: 4. The CDR3 DNA sequence: TGTGCCAGCAGGACGGGACTAGCGGGGGCCAATGAGCAGTTCTTC. Translated, it gives CASRTGLAGANEQFF.

The J gene is TRBJ2-7, the V gene TRBV29-1; 7 bases align to TRBD1. The germline V gene has CDR1 SQVTM and CDR2 ANQGSEA. CDR3 length: 13 residues. J was trimmed by 0 bases and V by 5 bases; bases with no gene match: 4. DNA for the CDR3: TGCAGCGTTACAGGGGCCCTCTCCTACGAGCAGTACTTC. This gives the protein CSVTGALSYEQYF.

The rearrangement joins TRBV9 to TRBJ1-6; D remains ambiguous. CDR3 length equals 14 residues. Trimming removed 0 bases from V and 5 bases from J, with 6 bases in between. CDR1 and CDR2 (germline): SGDLS, YYNGEE. The DNA for the CDR3 is TGTGCCAGCAGCGTAGGACCTGATAATTCACCCCTCCACTTT. Translated, it gives CASSVGPDNSPLHF.

The chain has TRBV18 and TRBJ2-2; D is unclear. Trimming took off 0 bases at V and 6 bases at J, with 8 bases between the two ends. The CDR3 runs to 14 residues. Germline V gene sequence: CDR1 KGHSH, CDR2 LQKENI. The CDR3 sequence is CASSPPSQAGELFF. CDR3 in DNA: TGTGCCAGCTCACCACCGAGCCAAGCCGGGGAGCTGTTTTTT.

The chain recombines TRBV28 with TRBJ2-7, with D unresolved. Germline CDR1 reads MDHEN; CDR2 reads SYDVKM. V lost 6 bases, J lost 3 bases, and 9 bases lay in between. CDR3 length equals 12 residues. CDR3 residues: CASRELNYEQYF. CDR3 sequence (DNA): TGTGCCAGCAGGGAGTTGAACTACGAGCAGTACTTC.

V usage is TRBV2 and J usage is TRBJ2-3; D ambiguous. CDR1 and CDR2 from the germline V gene are SNHLY and FYNNEI. This CDR3 region has 14 residues. V shed 8 bases and J shed 2 bases, with 14 bases lying between them. CDR3 in DNA: TGTGCCAGCCGAAGGGCCCCCCCCACAGATACGCAGTATTTT. It specifies CASRRAPPTDTQYF.

V is TRBV19 and J is TRBJ2-3, with D maybe TRBD2 (5 bases). The CDR3 has 14 amino acids. CDR1 LNHDA and CDR2 SQIVND come from the germline V gene (reference sequence). V lost 5 bases and J lost 2, with 11 bases in between. The CDR3 is CASSAYGLTDTQYF. In DNA, the CDR3 is TGTGCCAGTAGTGCCTACGGACTCACAGATACGCAGTATTTT.

J is TRBJ2-1 and V is TRBV10-2; no reliable D call. Trimming took off 5 bases at V and 9 bases at J, with 17 bases between the two ends. Germline V gene data show CDR1 as WSHSY and CDR2 as SAAADI. The CDR3 has 14 residues. The CDR3 sequence: CASSSQTRWGEQFF. The CDR3 bases are TGCGCCAGCAGTTCCCAGACCCGGTGGGGTGAGCAGTTCTTC.

This clone has a handful of counts. The chain combines TRBV5-1 with TRBJ2-1; the match to TRBD1 covers 9 bases. J was trimmed by 5 bases and V by 0 bases; bases with no gene match: 6. CDR1 and CDR2 from the germline V gene are SGHRS and YFSETQ. This CDR3 has 16 residues. The CDR3 DNA sequence: TGCGCCAGCAGCTTGGCCGGGACAGGGATCAACAATGAGCAGTTCTTC. Protein: CASSLAGTGINNEQFF.

The genes are TRBV24-1 and TRBJ2-4, with D uncertain. This CDR3 is 13 amino acids long. Trimming stripped 4 bases from V and 5 bases from J, with 8 bases between. CDR1 KGHDR and CDR2 SFDVKD come from the germline V gene. The CDR3, as DNA: TGTGCCACCAGTGACACAGTGGAAAACATTCAGTACTTC. It encodes CATSDTVENIQYF.

The chain combines TRBV19 with TRBJ2-2; 9 bases agree with TRBD1. Per the germline V gene, CDR1 is LNHDA and CDR2 is SQIVND (reference sequence). The CDR3 loop spans 16 amino acids. V lost 7 bases to trimming and J lost 1 base; unmatched junction nucleotides: 7. CDR3 bases: TGTGCCAGTATTCCTACAGGGGGCCGGAACACCGGGGAGCTGTTTTTT. Translated, it gives CASIPTGGRNTGELFF.

The rearrangement joins TRBV3-1 (or the pseudogene TRBV3-2) to TRBJ1-1, with no clear D. The CDR3 is 14 residues long. CDR1 and CDR2 from the germline V gene are LGHDT and YNNKEL (reference sequence). The V and J ends lost 1 base and 3 bases respectively, with 9 bases between them. In nucleotides, the CDR3 is TGTGCCAGCAGCCAAGGCGAGGGATACACTGAAGCTTTCTTT. This translates into CASSQGEGYTEAFF.

This clone occurred a few times. The genes are TRBV3-1 (or the pseudogene TRBV3-2) and TRBJ1-3; D possibly corresponds to TRBD1 (6 bases). V gave up 0 bases and J gave up 3 bases, with 12 bases separating them. Germline CDR1 and CDR2: LGHDT and YNNKEL (reference sequence). This CDR3 spans 16 amino acids. The CDR3 sequence: CASSQDQGTGGNTIYF. The DNA of the CDR3 is TGTGCCAGCAGCCAAGACCAGGGGACGGGTGGAAACACCATATATTTT.

The chain uses TRBV4-2 and TRBJ1-4, with a weak D call TRBD1 (5 bases). The germline V and J ends were trimmed by 0 bases and 0 bases, with 20 bases remaining between them. The V gene's germline CDR1 is LGHNA and CDR2 YNFKEQ. This CDR3 is 20 amino acids long. CDR3 sequence (DNA): TGTGCCAGCAGCCAAGAGGCCCCGGGCGCTGCACAGGCAACTAATGAAAAACTGTTTTTT. This gives the protein CASSQEAPGAAQATNEKLFF.